The present TCR beta chain was sequenced within a study of Graves' ophthalmopathy and Graves' hyperthyroidism. Across the study: Samples of peripheral blood were obtained at initial diagnosis, prior to treatment of any kind. Study-wide points: In separating ophthalmopathy from stable hyperthyroidism, a 13-signature model achieved 85% to 90% sensitivity and over 80% specificity.

The CDR3 consists of 15 residues. V was pared by 5 bases and J by 2 bases, with 7 bases of the junction left unmatched. The study amplified TCR beta CDR3 regions using RNA transcripts. HTBI primers were employed in first-round RT-PCR, then a second-round multiplex PCR followed. A single record per CDR3 protein comes from TCRdb applying MiXCR to the multiplex PCR reads. The sample has some 380,000 distinct CDR3 sequences; less than 20% are singletons. The table lists this clonotype with many counts. What it binds is not known. This chain links TRBV12-3 or TRBV12-4 with TRBJ1-2; 8 positions match TRBD1. Input material: peripheral blood. The sequence derives from a woman in her late teens or twenties with stable Graves' hyperthyroidism. The CDR3 sequence: CASSARTGQNYGYTF. In nucleotides, the CDR3 is TGTGCCAGCAGTGCTCGGACAGGGCAAAACTATGGCTACACCTTC.